The 32 T cell receptor beta chains listed next were all sequenced from one sample in a study of T cells expressing NK-cell markers. TCRdb re-called the 5' RACE reads and gives one entry per CDR3 protein, without DNA. The sample shows 550,000 to 600,000 distinct CDR3 sequences, and around 4% sits with its ten largest clones. The sequenced material came from blood T cells: a sorted CD56 or NKG2C T cell subset, CD4+ or CD8+ T cells, or bulk PBMC T cells (not recorded which). The source of these receptors is a man aged 18-30 years in good health.

The chain has TRBV30 and TRBJ2-2; TCRdb names TRBD1, which stays unverified in the absence of DNA. The length of the CDR3 is 14 residues. Germline lookup yields CDR1 GTSNPN and CDR2 SVGIG (reference sequence). This CDR3 is CAWTYQGRLGELFF.

The rearrangement links TRBV27 to TRBJ2-4; checking the TCRdb D call of TRBD2 is not possible without DNA. This CDR3 comprises 15 residues. Germline V gene lookup returns CDR1 MNHEY and CDR2 SMNVEV (reference sequence). The CDR3 sequence: CASSVGTSDSIIQYF.

This chain uses TRBV7-9 with TRBJ2-7; the TCRdb D gene call, TRBD1, has no DNA to confirm it. In germline, CDR1 is SEHNR, CDR2 FQNEAQ (reference sequence). This CDR3 contains 16 residues. This CDR3 is CASSIPLYRESYEQYF.

The chain has TRBV6-5 and TRBJ2-1; TCRdb outputs TRBD1, but without DNA this stays unchecked. This CDR3 is built from 14 residues. The germline V gene has CDR1 MNHEY and CDR2 SVGAGI. The CDR3 reads CASSLSQGPYEQFF.

The V and J genes are TRBV7-2 and TRBJ2-1; TCRdb names TRBD2, which stays unverified in the absence of DNA. Germline V gene data show CDR1 as SGHTA and CDR2 as FQGNSA. The CDR3 is 12 amino acids. The CDR3 loop reads CASSRSGYEQFF. Full variable domain (missing parts from reference TRBV7-2 and TRBJ2-1): GAGVSQSPSNKVTEKGKDVELRCDPISGHTALYWYRQSLGQGLEFLIYFQGNSAPDKSGLPSDRFSAERTGGSVSTLTIQRTQQEDSAVYLCASSRSGYEQFFGPGTRLTVL.

CDR3 amino acids: CASSFQGDNSPLHF. V and J are TRBV27 and TRBJ1-6; TCRdb's assignment of TRBD1 cannot be checked, as there is no DNA. The germline V gene encodes CDR1 MNHEY and CDR2 SMNVEV (reference sequence). The CDR3 is made up of 14 amino acids.

The rearrangement joins TRBV24-1 to TRBJ1-1; the D call from TCRdb, TRBD1, cannot be confirmed without DNA. The germline CDR1 and CDR2 sequences are KGHDR and SFDVKD. This CDR3 spans 12 amino acids. CDR3 residues: CATGTGDTEAFF.

The V and J genes are TRBV24-1 and TRBJ1-5; the TCRdb call, TRBD1, lacks DNA for checking. Looked up from germline, CDR1 is KGHDR and CDR2 is SFDVKD. The CDR3 is 15 amino acids. The CDR3 is CATSDGAGGQQPQHF.

J is TRBJ2-1 and V is TRBV20-1; the TCRdb call, TRBD1, lacks DNA for checking. CDR1 and CDR2 from the germline V gene are DFQATT and SNEGSKA (reference sequence). The CDR3 spans 16 residues. This CDR3 is CSASRVGVSSYNEQFF.

The chain uses TRBV12-3 or TRBV12-4 and TRBJ1-1; the TRBD1 assignment by TCRdb is unverifiable without DNA. The CDR3 sequence is 12 residues long. The CDR3 spells CASRTQGAEAFF.

The chain uses TRBV29-1 and TRBJ2-1. Germline-derived CDR1 and CDR2 are SQVTM and ANQGSEA. The CDR3 consists of 12 residues. The CDR3 loop is CSVGGLLYEQFF.

V is TRBV5-4 and J is TRBJ2-1; TCRdb gives TRBD2 as the D gene, but with no DNA this cannot be confirmed. The CDR3 is 17 amino acids. Germline V gene data show CDR1 as SGHNT and CDR2 as YYREEE (reference sequence). The CDR3 sequence is CASSLSRGSGRNNEQFF. The entire variable domain, with the rest obtained from reference TRBV5-4 and TRBJ2-1, is as follows: ETGVTQSPTHLIKTRGQQVTLRCSSQSGHNTVSWYQQALGQGPQFIFQYYREEENGRGNFPPRFSGLQFPNYSSELNVNALELDDSALYLCASSLSRGSGRNNEQFFGPGTRLTVL.

The chain employs TRBV7-7 and TRBJ2-1; TCRdb names TRBD2, which stays unverified in the absence of DNA. The CDR3 is 13 amino acids. The germline CDR1 and CDR2 sequences are SSHAT and FNYEAQ (reference sequence). The CDR3 here is CASSQRLGNEQFF.

The chain employs TRBV5-1 and TRBJ2-1; TCRdb lists TRBD2, though no DNA is available to test this call. CDR1 and CDR2 from the germline V gene are SGHRS and YFSETQ. This CDR3 spans 17 amino acids. This CDR3 is CASSLASGRLYVNEQFF.

The chain joins TRBV6-5 to TRBJ2-1; TCRdb picks TRBD1, but there is no DNA to check that call. This CDR3 region has 12 residues. Germline lookup yields CDR1 MNHEY and CDR2 SVGAGI. This chain's CDR3 is CASLGAYNEQFF.

The chain has TRBV6-6 and TRBJ1-1. The CDR3 spans 11 residues. Looked up from germline, CDR1 is MNHNY and CDR2 is SVGAGI (reference sequence). The CDR3 reads CASSESGLAFF.

The rearrangement joins TRBV7-2 to TRBJ2-7; TCRdb proposes TRBD1, but this gene call is untestable without DNA. This CDR3 comprises 14 residues. CDR1 SGHTA and CDR2 FQGNSA come from the germline V gene. The CDR3 is CASSATGGGHEQYF.

The chain carries TRBV24-1 and TRBJ2-1; with no DNA, the TCRdb D assignment of TRBD1 cannot be verified. Germline CDR1 and CDR2: KGHDR and SFDVKD. This CDR3 has 17 amino acids. The CDR3 protein is CATSDTLGGTGVNEQFF.

This rearrangement joins TRBV7-6 to TRBJ2-7; TCRdb picks TRBD1, but there is no DNA to check that call. The CDR3 has 15 residues. CDR1 is SGHVS, CDR2 FNYEAQ, per germline. CDR3 sequence: CASSGYRVGRDEQYF.

This chain links TRBV7-2 with TRBJ1-2; TCRdb names TRBD1, which stays unverified in the absence of DNA. CDR3 size: 15 residues. Germline loops: CDR1 SGHTA, CDR2 FQGNSA. CDR3 region: CASSLGGQGRYGYTF.

The chain recombines TRBV5-4 with TRBJ2-1; TCRdb reports TRBD2, a call that lacks DNA to check it against. Germline-derived CDR1 and CDR2 are SGHNT and YYREEE (reference sequence). The CDR3 runs 19 residues. This chain's CDR3 is CASSLARGLFLRSYNEQFF.

This rearrangement joins TRBV4-3 to TRBJ2-7; TCRdb's D call of TRBD1 is untestable without DNA. The germline gives CDR1 LGHNA, CDR2 YSLEER. The CDR3 consists of 16 residues. CDR3 in amino acids: CASSQGYSWGTYEQYF.

The chain uses TRBV28 and TRBJ2-1; checking the TCRdb D call of TRBD1 is not possible without DNA. In germline, CDR1 is MDHEN, CDR2 SYDVKM. This CDR3 region has 19 residues. Here the CDR3 reads CASTPPGLILTSSYNEQFF.

The CDR3 reads CASSLRTPRDTEAFF. This sequence joins TRBV18 and TRBJ1-1. The CDR3 consists of 15 residues. Germline V CDR1 and CDR2: KGHSH, LQKENI.

The genes are TRBV14 and TRBJ2-3; the TCRdb call, TRBD1, lacks DNA for checking. The germline CDR1 and CDR2 sequences are SGHDN and FVKESK. The CDR3 runs 16 residues. This CDR3 reads CASSPSGQGRTDTQYF.

This sequence joins TRBV12-3 or TRBV12-4 and TRBJ2-1. The length of the CDR3 is 14 residues. The CDR3 is CASSIAGEKNEQFF.

The J gene is TRBJ2-1, the V gene TRBV28; no DNA is available, so the TRBD2 call from TCRdb remains unchecked. This CDR3 has 19 amino acids. Germline V gene lookup returns CDR1 MDHEN and CDR2 SYDVKM. The CDR3 is CASSLFYAGSGRAKDEQFF.

The V gene is TRBV6-1, the J gene TRBJ2-7; TCRdb lists TRBD2, though no DNA is available to test this call. CDR1 is MNHNS, CDR2 SASEGT, per germline. This CDR3 region has 14 residues. This CDR3 reads CASRSHGTYYEQYF.

V is TRBV7-9 and J is TRBJ2-5; TCRdb's assignment of TRBD2 cannot be checked, as there is no DNA. The CDR3 consists of 15 residues. Germline CDR1 SEHNR, CDR2 FQNEAQ (reference sequence). The CDR3 sequence: CASSDTRVGQETQYF.

The V and J genes are TRBV11-3 and TRBJ2-1; TCRdb gives TRBD2 as the D gene, but with no DNA this cannot be confirmed. The CDR3 loop spans 16 amino acids. Germline V CDR1 and CDR2: SGHNT, YENEEA. CDR3 residues: CASSPSPGTLFNEQFF.

The chain joins TRBV20-1 to TRBJ2-2; the TCRdb call, TRBD2, lacks DNA for checking. The length of the CDR3 is 14 residues. Germline-derived CDR1 and CDR2 are DFQATT and SNEGSKA (reference sequence). CDR3 in amino acids: CSAVLAAKTGELFF.

The chain employs TRBV5-1 and TRBJ1-2; TCRdb gives TRBD1 as the D gene, but with no DNA this cannot be confirmed. The CDR3 length is 13 residues. The V gene's germline CDR1 is SGHRS and CDR2 YFSETQ. CDR3 sequence: CASSLRRGDWYTF.